The 5 T cell receptor beta chains in this list originate from one sample, sequenced in a study of blood T cell repertoires in COVID-19. Assay: immunoSEQ multiplex PCR; the TCRdb copy retains only in-frame clones and omits some. This sample has some 51,000 clones, with roughly 90% found just once. Sequencing was performed on peripheral blood. The receptors come from a man in his fifties or sixties with acute or convalescent COVID-19.

This sequence joins TRBV5-6 and TRBJ1-2; D is unresolved. The V gene lost 4 bases and the J gene lost 7 bases, with 23 bases spanning the gap. Germline-derived CDR1 and CDR2 are SGHDT and YYEEEE. The CDR3 is 16 residues long. CDR3 loop: CASSPEGAGLKRGYTF. CDR3 nucleotides: TGTGCCAGCAGCCCCGAAGGTGCGGGGTTGAAGCGTGGCTACACCTTC.

A single count supports this clone. For the CDR3, the DNA is TGCGCCAGCAGTAGAATAGCGGGCTACAATGAGCAGTTCTTC. This codes for CASSRIAGYNEQFF. The chain combines TRBV5-1 with TRBJ2-1, with 7 bases matching TRBD2. CDR3 length: 14 residues. Germline V gives CDR1 SGHRS, CDR2 YFSETQ. V lost 5 bases to trimming and J lost 3 bases; unmatched junction nucleotides: 5.

This CDR3 is CASSDLAGGKGYTF. The CDR3, as DNA: TGTGCCAGCAGTGATTTGGCAGGGGGAAAGGGCTACACCTTC. The genes are TRBV2 and TRBJ1-2, with 7 bases identical to TRBD1. Trimming removed 3 bases from V and 8 bases from J; junction bases left unmatched: 9. This CDR3 contains 14 residues. Germline loops: CDR1 SNHLY, CDR2 FYNNEI.

This sequence joins TRBV5-6 and TRBJ2-7; maybe TRBD1 (6 bases). Germline values: CDR1 SGHDT, CDR2 YYEEEE. Trimming cost V 2 bases and J 5 bases, with 11 bases left between them. The CDR3 runs 13 residues. The CDR3 DNA reads TGTGCCAGCAGCTTCACAGGGACCGACGAGCAGTACTTC. Its protein product is CASSFTGTDEQYF.

This clone was counted once. The V call is TRBV18, the J call TRBJ1-1; 9 positions agree with TRBD1. V was clipped by 3 bases and J by 1 base; unmatched bases: 9. In germline, CDR1 is KGHSH, CDR2 LQKENI. This CDR3 has 17 residues. The CDR3: CASSPPRGQGPNTEAFF. The CDR3 DNA reads TGTGCCAGCTCACCCCCCAGGGGACAGGGACCGAACACTGAAGCTTTCTTT.